This T cell receptor (beta chain) was retrieved from a study of blood T cell repertoires in COVID-19. Study background: Spain, Italy and the United States supplied samples that represented acute and convalescent COVID-19. T cells, B-cell-depleted T cells, or PBMCs provided the cDNA or gDNA that served as material.

This CDR3 contains 17 residues. Trimming removed 5 bases from V and 5 bases from J; junction bases left unmatched: 19. Per germline, CDR1 SGHNT and CDR2 YYREEE (reference sequence). In the original processing: Estimates of nucleated cell counts were drawn from the amplification of reference gene primers. The assay was immunoSEQ multiplex PCR, and TCRdb's table has in-frame clones only and misses some. From that table come the V and J calls and clone size; the DNA was used to work out D and trimming. The sample contains about 59,000 clones, around three quarters of which appear only once. The specimen was peripheral blood. This chain uses TRBV5-4 with TRBJ2-7, with TRBD1 matching 7 bases. The receptor comes from a man aged 60 to 75 with acute or convalescent COVID-19. The chain's CDR3 is CASRADRAGSGTDEQYF. In DNA, the CDR3 is TGTGCCAGCAGAGCCGACAGGGCAGGGAGTGGGACCGACGAGCAGTACTTC.